The rows below give T cell receptor beta chains drawn from one sample of a study of blood T cell repertoires in COVID-19. Only in-frame clones appear in the TCRdb table, and some are missing; sequencing was by immunoSEQ multiplex PCR. The sample includes 150,000 to 200,000 clones, roughly 93% of them seen just once. Source material: peripheral blood. The receptors come from a woman aged 50 to 60 with acute or convalescent COVID-19. Each CDR3 is given with its conserved first and last residue. The D gene is left open where the match is weak. Clone size, where shown, is once, few, many, or a class for clones that have expanded.

>NA|TRBV10-3|NA|TRBJ2-7
TGTGCCATCAGTGAGTCGGCCAGGACCTACGAGCAGTACTTC
CAISESARTYEQYF
>once|TRBV9|TRBD1|TRBJ2-7
TGTGCCAGCAGTCCTGGACAGGGAAGCTCCTACGAGCAGTACTTC
CASSPGQGSSYEQYF
>NA|TRBV6-6|TRBD1|TRBJ2-7
TGTGCCAGCAGTTACCAGGACAGGGGTGGCGAGCAGTACTTC
CASSYQDRGGEQYF
>NA|TRBV2|NA|TRBJ1-1
TGTGCCAGCAGAGCGGACCGTAACACTGAAGCTTTCTTT
CASRADRNTEAFF
>NA|TRBV12-3/TRBV12-4|NA|TRBJ1-1
TGTGCCAGCAGTTTAGCAGAGGGCACTGAAGCTTTCTTT
CASSLAEGTEAFF
>once|TRBV7-8|NA|TRBJ1-2
TGTGCCAGCAGCTTAGGCGTTAGCTATGGCTACACCTTC
CASSLGVSYGYTF
>NA|TRBV15|TRBD1|TRBJ1-5
TGTGCCACCAGCACTCAGGGGGTCAATCAGCCCCAGCATTTT
CATSTQGVNQPQHF
>NA|TRBV14|NA|TRBJ2-2
TGTGCCAGCAGCCAAGCCGGGTGGCCCGGGGAGCTGTTTTTT
CASSQAGWPGELFF
>few|TRBV7-3|TRBD1|TRBJ1-2
TGTGCCAGCAGCTCCGGACAGGGGAATGGGTATGGCTACACCTTC
CASSSGQGNGYGYTF
>NA|TRBV7-8|NA|TRBJ2-7
TGTGCCAGCAGCCCAGGGACTTCCTCCTACGAGCAGTACTTC
CASSPGTSSYEQYF
>NA|TRBV30|NA|TRBJ2-3
TGTGCCTGGAGTAAGGGGCGAGCTAGCACAGATACGCAGTATTTT
CAWSKGRASTDTQYF
>NA|TRBV5-6|NA|TRBJ2-5
TGTGCCAGCAGTTACAACGTGGTCACCCAGTACTTC
CASSYNVVTQYF